This T cell receptor beta chain comes out of a study of T cell responses to AZD1222 COVID-19 vaccine. The CDR3 spans 14 residues. Losses at the gene ends were 5 bases for V and 6 bases for J; bases not matched to a gene: 4. From germline, CDR1 is SEHNR and CDR2 FQNEAQ (reference sequence). TCRdb's table, derived via immunoSEQ multiplex PCR, lists solely in-frame clones and lacks some. Altogether 110,000 or so clones are present, about 89% being singletons, with the ten largest covering 4.4%. The receptor was derived from an adult who received the AZD1222 COVID-19 vaccine. The chain has TRBV7-9 and TRBJ2-2; the match to TRBD2 covers 9 bases. This material consisted of peripheral blood, taken 28 days after the second AZD1222 dose. CDR3 in amino acids: CASSSGRPAGELFF. For the CDR3, the DNA is TGTGCCAGCAGCAGCGGGAGGCCCGCCGGGGAGCTGTTTTTT.